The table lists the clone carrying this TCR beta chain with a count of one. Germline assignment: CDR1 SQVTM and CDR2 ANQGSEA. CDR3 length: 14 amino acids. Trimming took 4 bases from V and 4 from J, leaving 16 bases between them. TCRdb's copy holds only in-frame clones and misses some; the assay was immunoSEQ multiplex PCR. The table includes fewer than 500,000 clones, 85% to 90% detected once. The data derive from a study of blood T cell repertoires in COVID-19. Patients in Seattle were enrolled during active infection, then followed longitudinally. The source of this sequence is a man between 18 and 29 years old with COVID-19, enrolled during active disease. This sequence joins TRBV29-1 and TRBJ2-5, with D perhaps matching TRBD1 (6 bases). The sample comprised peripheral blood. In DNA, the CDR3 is TGCAGCGTTGTAAAGTCAGGGGCCGGAGAGACCCAGTACTTC. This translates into CSVVKSGAGETQYF.